Sequencing of this TCR beta chain was carried out in a study of T-cell reconstitution after alpha-beta-depleted transplantation in children. This CDR3 contains 14 residues. The V gene lost 8 bases and the J gene lost 3 bases, with 13 bases spanning the gap. CDR1 and CDR2 (germline): MRHNA, SNTAGT. In the case of this clonotype: Antigen specificity is unknown.

Library preparation (for TCRbeta) was performed with unique molecular identifiers. One entry per CDR3 protein results from TCRdb running MiXCR on the PCR reads. The sample lists some 460,000 distinct CDR3 sequences, around 15% occurring once. General study points: When one year had passed after transplant, most T-cell counts and diversity came from newly produced T cells.

The chain recombines TRBV6-4 with TRBJ2-2, with a tentative D call TRBD1 (5 bases). The sample consisted of PBMCs, mostly from graft donor cells, taken 360 days after TCRalphabeta/CD19-depleted stem cell transplant. This TCR came from a boy under two years old who had a stem cell transplant for Wiskott-Aldrich syndrome, so the T cells may come from the graft donor. The CDR3 loop is CASQQGLDTGELFF. Here the CDR3 DNA reads TGTGCCAGCCAGCAGGGCCTCGACACCGGGGAGCTGTTTTTT.